The 5 T cell receptor beta chains presented below share a single source sample, sequenced in a study of cytomegalovirus exposure and HLA in healthy donors. PCR was performed using 60 Vbeta and 13 Jbeta primers. Method: immunoSEQ multiplex PCR; TCRdb's copy keeps in-frame clones and lacks some. The sample consists of more than 70,000 clones, approximately 63% of them appearing once. Material: PBMCs. These receptors came from a woman aged 45-65 years in good health and CMV-seropositive.

This clone occurred once. The CDR3 reads CASSQDPDLAGGLETQYF. DNA of the CDR3: TGCGCCAGCAGCCAAGACCCAGACCTAGCGGGGGGGCTGGAGACCCAGTACTTC. V is TRBV4-1 and J is TRBJ2-5; 12 bases fit TRBD2. The ends lost 0 bases at V and 5 bases at J; junction bases unmatched: 10. The germline CDR1 and CDR2 sequences are MGHRA and YSYEKL. CDR3 size: 18 residues.

To note about this clone: Other DNA sequences in this sample translate to the same CDR3. V gene TRBV5-1 combines with J gene TRBJ2-7; 13 bases agree with TRBD2. V was clipped by 1 base and J by 1 base; unmatched bases: 2. The CDR3 runs to 16 residues. Germline CDR1 is SGHRS and CDR2 is YFSETQ. CDR3 residues: CASSLRTSGGSYEQYF. Here the CDR3 DNA reads TGCGCCAGCAGCTTGCGGACTAGCGGGGGATCCTACGAGCAGTACTTC.

The genes are TRBV7-9 and TRBJ1-6; 7 bases align to TRBD1. V lost 10 bases, J lost 0 bases, and 6 bases stayed unmatched. Germline V lookup: CDR1 SEHNR, CDR2 FQNEAQ (reference sequence). This CDR3 is built from 15 residues. In DNA, the CDR3 is TGTGCCATTACGACAGGGAGCTCCTATAATTCACCCCTCCACTTT. Translated: CAITTGSSYNSPLHF.

The rearrangement joins TRBV5-8 to TRBJ1-2; weak D call: TRBD1 (6 bases). The germline gives CDR1 SGHTS, CDR2 YDEGEE. The CDR3 sequence is 14 residues long. Trimming took 4 bases from V and 1 from J, leaving 11 bases between them. CDR3 coding DNA: TGTGCCAGCAGCCGATACAGGGATAACTATGGCTACACCTTC. It translates to CASSRYRDNYGYTF.

The chain joins TRBV7-8 to TRBJ1-1, with unresolved D. The CDR3 extends over 12 amino acids. Trimming left V 5 bases short and J 5 bases short, with 9 bases between. Germline V gene lookup returns CDR1 SGHVS and CDR2 FQNEAQ. The CDR3 nucleotides read TGTGCCAGCAGCACGAGCCGGACTGAAGCTTTCTTT. Translated, it gives CASSTSRTEAFF.